This T cell receptor (beta chain) was recorded in a study of low-dose radiotherapy and immunotherapy resistance in tumors. Only one count was recorded for this clonotype. Per germline, CDR1 SQVTM and CDR2 ANQGSEA. The CDR3 has 13 amino acids. With 3 bases removed from V and 5 bases from J, the gap between germline ends came to 12 bases. Alpha- and beta-chain coverage of first-strand cDNA came from TRAV- and TRBV-specific primers. It was with a constant-region primer and a V-primer adapter that TCRs were amplified over roughly 19 PCR cycles. TCRdb reprocessed the reads with MiXCR, giving one entry per CDR3 protein. In the table there are 64,000 or so distinct CDR3 sequences, approximately 31% of which are singletons. Time point reported: before trial treatment. Low-dose radiotherapy and low-dose cyclophosphamide, together with aspirin, ipilimumab and nivolumab, were given to donors.

Sequenced here: PBMCs, sampled before treatment. J is TRBJ2-3 and V is TRBV29-1; D might be TRBD2 (7 bases). The clonotype originates from a female donor with ovarian cancer. The CDR3 sequence is CSVEGGGGDTQYF. DNA for the CDR3: TGCAGCGTTGAGGGGGGCGGGGGAGATACGCAGTATTTT.